Described below is a single TCR beta chain sequence and its context. Its specificity is not known. PCR amplification relied on 60 Vbeta primers (plus 13 Jbeta primers). Measured with immunoSEQ multiplex PCR; TCRdb has only the in-frame clones, and not every one. The sample records some 140,000 clones, less than 85% being singletons. This record belongs to a study of cytomegalovirus exposure and HLA in healthy donors. The CDR3 is 15 amino acids. Germline CDR1 reads MNHNY; CDR2 reads SVGAGI (reference sequence). V trimming: 6 bases; J trimming: 1 base; junction bases outside the gene matches: 6. Study-level points and caveats: After further analysis at a later stage, 16,951 TCR beta sequences were associated with HLA alleles at 0.05 false discovery rate.

The chain couples TRBV6-6 to TRBJ2-3, with 8 bases fitting TRBD1. The receptor was isolated from a woman between 45 and 65 years old in good health and CMV-seropositive. The sequenced material came from PBMCs. This CDR3 reads CASRLQGGGTDTQYF. The CDR3, as DNA: TGTGCCAGCAGACTACAGGGGGGAGGCACAGATACGCAGTATTTT.